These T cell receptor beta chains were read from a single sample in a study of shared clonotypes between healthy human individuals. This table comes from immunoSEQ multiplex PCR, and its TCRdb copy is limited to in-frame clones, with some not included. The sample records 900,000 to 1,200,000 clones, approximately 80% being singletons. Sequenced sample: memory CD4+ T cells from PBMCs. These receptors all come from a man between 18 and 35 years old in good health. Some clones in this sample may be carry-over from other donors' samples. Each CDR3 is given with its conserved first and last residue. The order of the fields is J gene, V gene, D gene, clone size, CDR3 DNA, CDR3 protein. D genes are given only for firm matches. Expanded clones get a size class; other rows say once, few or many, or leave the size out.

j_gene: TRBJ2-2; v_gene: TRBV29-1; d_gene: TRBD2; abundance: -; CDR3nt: TGCAGCGTTGAAGGGGGACCGGGACTAGCGGGAGGGACCGGGGAGCTGTTTTTT; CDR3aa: CSVEGGPGLAGGTGELFF
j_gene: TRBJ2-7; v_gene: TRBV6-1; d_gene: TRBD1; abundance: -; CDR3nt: TGTGCCAGCAGGAAAGGGACAGCTGCCTACGAGCAGTACTTC; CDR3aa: CASRKGTAAYEQYF
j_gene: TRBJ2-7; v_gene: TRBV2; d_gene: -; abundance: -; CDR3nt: TGTGCCAGCAGATTAGCGACAGGTTCCTACGAGCAGTACTTC; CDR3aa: CASRLATGSYEQYF
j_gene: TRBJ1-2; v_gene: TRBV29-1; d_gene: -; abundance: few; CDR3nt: TGCAGCGTTGAATACCCCCCCGGTGGCTACACCTTC; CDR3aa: CSVEYPPGGYTF
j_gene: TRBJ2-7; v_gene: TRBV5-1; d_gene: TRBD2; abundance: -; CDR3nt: TGCGCCAGCAGAGGACTAGCGGGAGTAGACGAGCAGTACTTC; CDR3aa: CASRGLAGVDEQYF
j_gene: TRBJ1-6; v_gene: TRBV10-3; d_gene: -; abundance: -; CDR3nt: TGTGCCATCAGTGGGCAGGGTAGCTCCTATAATTCACCCCTCCACTTT; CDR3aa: CAISGQGSSYNSPLHF
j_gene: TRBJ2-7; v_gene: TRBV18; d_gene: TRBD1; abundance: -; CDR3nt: TGTGCCAGCTCACGAGGACAGGGGGCACACGAGCAGTACTTC; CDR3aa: CASSRGQGAHEQYF
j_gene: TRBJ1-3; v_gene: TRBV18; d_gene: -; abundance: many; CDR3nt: TGTGCCAGCTCACCGCGGCGGGGAGATGGAAACACCATATATTTT; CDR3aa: CASSPRRGDGNTIYF
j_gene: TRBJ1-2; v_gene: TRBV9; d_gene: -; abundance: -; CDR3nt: TGTGCCAGCAGCGTAGCTCCGGGTGACTATGGCTACACCTTC; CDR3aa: CASSVAPGDYGYTF
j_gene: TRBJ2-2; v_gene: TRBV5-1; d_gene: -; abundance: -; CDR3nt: TGCGCCAGCAGCTTGGGAGACACGTACACCGGGGAGCTGTTTTTT; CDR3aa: CASSLGDTYTGELFF
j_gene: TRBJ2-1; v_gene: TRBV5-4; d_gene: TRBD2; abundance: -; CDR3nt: TGTGCCAGCACACCCAGGGCTAGCGGCCGAAGCTCCTACAATGAGCAGTTCTTC; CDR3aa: CASTPRASGRSSYNEQFF
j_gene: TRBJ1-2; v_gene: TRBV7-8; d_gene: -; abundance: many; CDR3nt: TGTGCCAGCAGCCCGGGAATTTTAATCAATTATGGCTACACCTTC; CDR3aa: CASSPGILINYGYTF
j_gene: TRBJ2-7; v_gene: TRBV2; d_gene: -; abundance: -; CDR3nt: TGTGCCAGCAGTGATAGCGCTTACGAGCAGTACTTC; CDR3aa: CASSDSAYEQYF
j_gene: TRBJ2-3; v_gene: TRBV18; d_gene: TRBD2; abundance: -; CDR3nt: TGTGCCAGCTCACCACTTAGCACTAGCGGGAGCCCAGATACGCAGTATTTT; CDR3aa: CASSPLSTSGSPDTQYF
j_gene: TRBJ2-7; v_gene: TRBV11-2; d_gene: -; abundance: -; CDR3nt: TGTGCCAGCAGCTTTCTGCTAGCCGCTACCTACGAGCAGTACTTC; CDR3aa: CASSFLLAATYEQYF
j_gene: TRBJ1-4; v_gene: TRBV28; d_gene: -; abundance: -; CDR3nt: TGTGCCAGCAGTCAACATCCGGCTATAACTAATGAAAAACTGTTTTTT; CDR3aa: CASSQHPAITNEKLFF
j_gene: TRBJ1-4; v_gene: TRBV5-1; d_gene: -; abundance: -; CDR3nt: TGCGCCAGCAGCTTGGAGGGGACGGATAATGAAAAACTGTTTTTT; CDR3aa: CASSLEGTDNEKLFF
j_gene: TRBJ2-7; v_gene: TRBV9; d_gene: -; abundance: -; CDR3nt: TGTGCCAGCAGCCCGGGGCCAGCCTACGAGCAGTACTTC; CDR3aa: CASSPGPAYEQYF
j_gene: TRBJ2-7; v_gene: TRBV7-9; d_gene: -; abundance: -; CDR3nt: TGTGCCAGCAGCTTAGAAAGTCTTTGGGGAAGTCTGGAGCAGTACTTC; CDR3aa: CASSLESLWGSLEQYF
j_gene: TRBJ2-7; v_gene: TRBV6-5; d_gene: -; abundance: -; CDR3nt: TGTGCCAGCAGTTCCGTAAATTCCGTCCACGAGCAGTACTTC; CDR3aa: CASSSVNSVHEQYF
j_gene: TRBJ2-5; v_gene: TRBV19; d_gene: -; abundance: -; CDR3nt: TGTGCCAGTAGTATACGTTTCAGTAACCAAGAGACCCAGTACTTC; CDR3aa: CASSIRFSNQETQYF
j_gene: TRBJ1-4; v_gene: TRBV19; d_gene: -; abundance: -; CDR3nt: TGTGCCAGTAGGCTCCTAGCAACTAATGAAAAACTGTTTTTT; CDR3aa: CASRLLATNEKLFF
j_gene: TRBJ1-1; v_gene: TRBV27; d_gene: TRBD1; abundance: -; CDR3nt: TGTGCCACCCCTCAGGAGGGACAGACTAACACTGAAGCTTTCTTT; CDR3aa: CATPQEGQTNTEAFF
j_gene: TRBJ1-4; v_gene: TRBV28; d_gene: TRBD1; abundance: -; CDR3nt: TGTGCCAGCAGCCGACAGGGTAAACTGTTTTTT; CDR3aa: CASSRQGKLFF
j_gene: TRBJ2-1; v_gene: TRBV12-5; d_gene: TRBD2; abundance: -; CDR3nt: TGTGCTAGTGCTGGCACCCATAGCGGGAGGGCGATTGAGCAGTTCTTC; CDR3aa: CASAGTHSGRAIEQFF